These 18 T cell receptor beta chains came from one sample sequenced in a study of blood T cell repertoires in COVID-19. Clones were read by immunoSEQ multiplex PCR, and TCRdb kept only the in-frame ones, dropping some. The profile shows about 100,000 clones, just over 85% of them singletons. The sample comprised peripheral blood. The receptors derive from a human donor in a cohort sampled during active COVID-19.

The chain has TRBV28 and TRBJ1-6, with D possibly TRBD1 on 6 matching bases. With 4 bases removed from V and 7 bases from J, the gap between germline ends came to 14 bases. CDR1 is MDHEN and CDR2 is SYDVKM in the germline V gene. This CDR3 comprises 15 residues. CDR3 DNA sequence: TGTGCCAGCAGTTACCCGGGGACAAAAAATTCACCCCTCCACTTT. This sequence encodes CASSYPGTKNSPLHF.

V is TRBV4-1 and J is TRBJ1-2; the match to TRBD1 covers 9 bases. Germline values: CDR1 MGHRA, CDR2 YSYEKL. The CDR3 covers 15 residues. V dropped 5 bases and J dropped 1; count of bases not matched to a gene: 5. CDR3 nucleotide sequence: TGCGCCAGCAGCGGACAGGGGCGAATTAACTATGGCTACACCTTC. Translation gives CASSGQGRINYGYTF.

V is TRBV15 and J is TRBJ1-4; D is uncertain. The V and J ends lost 0 bases and 6 bases respectively, with 8 bases between them. This CDR3 is built from 14 residues. CDR1 and CDR2 (germline): LNHNV, YYDKDF (reference sequence). In nucleotides, the CDR3 is TGTGCCACCAGCAGAGAACAGAGGGATGAAAAACTGTTTTTT. It encodes CATSREQRDEKLFF.

The chain recombines TRBV19 with TRBJ1-3, with a weak D call TRBD1 (5 bases). Germline CDR1 is LNHDA and CDR2 is SQIVND (reference sequence). This CDR3 spans 14 amino acids. Trimming took off 10 bases at V and 2 bases at J, with 15 bases between the two ends. CDR3 bases: TGTGCCACCACCCGGGGGGGACCTGGAAACACCATATATTTT. As protein: CATTRGGPGNTIYF.

The chain uses TRBV5-5 and TRBJ1-1, with 10 bases aligning to TRBD1. Trimming removed 1 base from V and 6 bases from J; junction bases left unmatched: 6. The CDR3 sequence is 15 residues long. The germline V gene encodes CDR1 SGHKS and CDR2 YYEKEE (reference sequence). The CDR3 DNA reads TGTGCCAGCAGCTTGTCGGGACAGGGGACGGCTGAAGCTTTCTTT. Its protein is CASSLSGQGTAEAFF.

This chain connects TRBV9 to TRBJ2-1, with 10 bases identical to TRBD2. Germline V gene sequence: CDR1 SGDLS, CDR2 YYNGEE. The junction had 10 bases not matched to a gene; V was cut back by 4 bases and J by 6 bases. The length of the CDR3 is 16 residues. In DNA form, the CDR3 reads TGTGCCAGCAGCTTACCGACTAGCGGGTATTTCAATGAGCAGTTCTTC. Amino acid sequence: CASSLPTSGYFNEQFF.

This clone turned up a few times. The chain combines TRBV7-9 with TRBJ1-2, with 7 bases that match TRBD1. This CDR3 spans 15 amino acids. Germline V gene sequence: CDR1 SEHNR, CDR2 FQNEAQ (reference sequence). With V trimmed by 5 bases and J by 7 bases, 13 bases remained unmatched. CDR3: CASSRGQVLASGYTF. The CDR3 bases are TGTGCCAGCAGCCGTGGACAGGTTCTTGCGAGTGGCTACACCTTC.

The chain recombines TRBV5-4 with TRBJ2-3; D gene unclear. This CDR3 spans 16 amino acids. Germline V gene lookup returns CDR1 SGHNT and CDR2 YYREEE (reference sequence). Trimming removed 0 bases at V and 1 base at J, with 12 bases between. CDR3 in DNA: TGTGCCAGCAGCTTGGGGCCGAACCCCCGCACAGATACGCAGTATTTT. It is translated as CASSLGPNPRTDTQYF. The full variable domain, rest sourced from reference TRBV5-4 and TRBJ2-3, is ETGVTQSPTHLIKTRGQQVTLRCSSQSGHNTVSWYQQALGQGPQFIFQYYREEENGRGNFPPRFSGLQFPNYSSELNVNALELDDSALYLCASSLGPNPRTDTQYFGPGTRLTVL.

V is TRBV5-1 and J is TRBJ2-7; 9 bases are shared with TRBD2. Germline V gives CDR1 SGHRS, CDR2 YFSETQ. The CDR3 is 16 residues long. The ends lost 4 bases at V and 3 bases at J; junction bases unmatched: 11. The CDR3 DNA sequence: TGCGCCAGCAGCACCCCTCGGGCTAGCGGGATCTACGAGCAGTACTTC. Translating gives CASSTPRASGIYEQYF.

The rearrangement joins TRBV6-5 to TRBJ2-1; tentative D call: TRBD2 (5 bases). Germline-derived CDR1 and CDR2 are MNHEY and SVGAGI. Trimming removed 4 bases from V and 12 bases from J, with 25 bases in between. The CDR3 is 16 residues long. CDR3: CASSFSSSGENKGQFF. CDR3 sequence (DNA): TGTGCCAGCAGTTTCTCTTCCAGCGGAGAAAATAAGGGGCAGTTCTTC.

The rearrangement uses TRBV5-4 and TRBJ2-5; D is perhaps TRBD2 (7 bases). Trimming removed 0 bases from V and 5 bases from J, with 14 bases in between. There are 15 residues in the CDR3. Per germline, CDR1 SGHNT and CDR2 YYREEE (reference sequence). The CDR3 reads CASSLAGGLSETQYF. The CDR3 DNA is TGTGCCAGCAGCTTGGCGGGGGGCTTAAGCGAGACCCAGTACTTC.

This clone occurred once. V gene TRBV7-2 combines with J gene TRBJ2-1; tentatively, D is TRBD2 (6 bases). Germline V gene data show CDR1 as SGHTA and CDR2 as FQGNSA. CDR3 size: 15 residues. V was pared by 4 bases and J by 5 bases, with 15 bases between. The CDR3, as DNA: TGTGCCAGCAGCTCTTCGGGACTTATCCACAATGAGCAGTTCTTC. Its translation is CASSSSGLIHNEQFF. Filled out from reference TRBV7-2 and TRBJ2-1, the complete variable domain reads GAGVSQSPSNKVTEKGKDVELRCDPISGHTALYWYRQSLGQGLEFLIYFQGNSAPDKSGLPSDRFSAERTGGSVSTLTIQRTQQEDSAVYLCASSSSGLIHNEQFFGPGTRLTVL.

The chain is built from TRBV19 and TRBJ2-7, with a weak D call TRBD2 (6 bases). The CDR3 covers 15 residues. V was shortened by 3 bases and J by 0 bases, with 12 bases between the two germline ends. Germline V gives CDR1 LNHDA, CDR2 SQIVND (reference sequence). The CDR3 region has the DNA TGTGCCAGTAGTATCTCAGCGGGCCTCTCCTACGAGCAGTACTTC. Encoded protein: CASSISAGLSYEQYF.

The V and J genes are TRBV30 and TRBJ1-1; tentative D call: TRBD1 (5 bases). Germline V lookup: CDR1 GTSNPN, CDR2 SVGIG (reference sequence). With 2 bases removed from V and 10 bases from J, the gap between germline ends came to 11 bases. The CDR3 runs to 11 residues. The DNA of the CDR3 is TGTGCCTGGAGTCCCAGGGATGGAGCTTTCTTT. It is translated as CAWSPRDGAFF.

This clone showed up just once. The chain is built from TRBV30 and TRBJ1-1; D unresolved. The CDR3 contains 14 residues. Germline V CDR1 and CDR2: GTSNPN, SVGIG (reference sequence). Trimming pared 2 bases from V and 5 bases from J, leaving 15 bases between. This CDR3 reads CAWSRRVEFTEAFF. The CDR3, as DNA: TGTGCCTGGAGTAGGAGGGTCGAATTTACTGAAGCTTTCTTT.

This clone was counted a few times. This sequence joins TRBV4-1 and TRBJ1-5, with TRBD1 matching over 8 bases. The germline CDR1 and CDR2 sequences are MGHRA and YSYEKL. The ends lost 1 base at V and 1 base at J; junction bases unmatched: 6. This CDR3 region has 17 residues. CDR3 DNA: TGCGCCAGCAGCCAAGCCTCACAGGGGGTGAGCAATCAGCCCCAGCATTTT. Translation gives CASSQASQGVSNQPQHF.

This chain uses TRBV9 with TRBJ2-3, with 8 bases identical to TRBD2. The CDR3 runs 14 residues. The ends lost 5 bases at V and 4 bases at J; junction bases unmatched: 6. The germline CDR1 and CDR2 sequences are SGDLS and YYNGEE. The CDR3 spells CASRSGSTPDTQYF. CDR3 bases: TGTGCCAGCAGGAGCGGGAGCACACCAGATACGCAGTATTTT.

The chain has TRBV3-1 (or the pseudogene TRBV3-2) and TRBJ2-1; 8 positions agree with TRBD2. Germline CDR1 LGHDT, CDR2 YNNKEL (reference sequence). This CDR3 has 15 residues. V shed 2 bases and J 3 bases; nucleotides not matched to a gene: 3. This CDR3 reads CASSQLLAGYNEQFF. DNA for the CDR3: TGTGCCAGCAGCCAATTGCTAGCGGGCTACAATGAGCAGTTCTTC.